These 24 T cell receptor beta chains came from one sample sequenced in a study of identical twins (dated by TCRdb to the mid-2010s). Receptor libraries were prepared by 5' RACE. Sequencing was carried out with an Illumina HiSeq 2000. TCRdb trimmed the raw reads at Q25, called clones with MiXCR and kept productive beta chains. All rows with the same CDR3 protein become a single entry with the most common DNA and genes. Recorded for this sample are under 300,000 distinct CDR3 sequences; roughly 13% of them occurred a single time. The top ten clonotypes cover about 4.1% of the sample. These data also formed part of another study, on yellow fever vaccine responses in identical twins.

Material for sequencing was memory (CD45RO+) T cells sorted from blood. The cell subset or site label on this specimen signifies: CD45RO+ enriched T cells. The source of these receptors is a woman aged 18-35 years in good health.

In this sample, this clonotype turned up many times. This rearrangement joins TRBV9 to TRBJ2-4, with D hard to call. This CDR3 is 15 amino acids long. Germline V gives CDR1 SGDLS, CDR2 YYNGEE. Trimming removed 4 bases at V and 6 bases at J, with 17 bases between. The CDR3 is CASSPRPDTINIQYF. Written as DNA, the CDR3 is TGTGCCAGCAGCCCGCGACCAGACACAATAAACATTCAGTACTTC.

Only a few counts were recorded for this clonotype. CDR3 bases: TGCAGCGTTGTAGATGGGACTCAGCCCCAGCATTTT. This sequence encodes CSVVDGTQPQHF. V is TRBV29-1 and J is TRBJ1-5, with D perhaps TRBD1 (5 bases). CDR1 is SQVTM, CDR2 ANQGSEA, per germline. V lost 4 bases and J lost 6, with 10 bases in between. The CDR3 extends over 12 amino acids. The full variable domain, with the rest looked up from reference TRBV29-1 and TRBJ1-5, is SAVISQKPSRDICQRGTSLTIQCQVDSQVTMMFWYRQQPGQSLTLIATANQGSEATYESGFVIDKFPISRPNLTFSTLTVSNMSPEDSSIYLCSVVDGTQPQHFGDGTRLSIL.

This clonotype was seen a handful of times. The chain is built from TRBV7-9 and TRBJ2-2; 9 positions match TRBD1. V shed 1 base and J 6 bases; nucleotides not matched to a gene: 3. Germline loops: CDR1 SEHNR, CDR2 FQNEAQ (reference sequence). The CDR3 is made up of 15 amino acids. This CDR3 reads CASSLGTGDAGELFF. DNA for the CDR3: TGTGCCAGCAGCTTAGGGACAGGGGACGCCGGGGAGCTGTTTTTT.

The gene calls are TRBV3-1 and TRBJ2-1; TRBD2 matches at 12 bases. Trimming cost V 4 bases and J 6 bases; bases outside gene matches: 4. Germline-derived CDR1 and CDR2 are LGHDT and YNNKEL (reference sequence). CDR3 length: 15 residues. CDR3 DNA: TGTGCCAGCAGCCCTGGACTAGCGGGGCGCAATGAGCAGTTCTTC. Translation gives CASSPGLAGRNEQFF.

This clonotype was seen a few times. This chain connects TRBV20-1 to TRBJ2-7; 15 bases are shared with TRBD2. V lost 1 base to trimming and J lost 0 bases; unmatched junction nucleotides: 1. Germline CDR1 is DFQATT and CDR2 is SNEGSKA (reference sequence). This CDR3 contains 16 residues. The CDR3 protein is CSARGTSGRGSYEQYF. The CDR3 DNA reads TGCAGTGCTAGAGGGACTAGCGGGAGGGGCTCCTACGAGCAGTACTTC.

V usage is TRBV5-4 and J usage is TRBJ2-3, with D perhaps given as TRBD1 or TRBD2 (6 bases each). Trimming removed 0 bases at V and 0 bases at J, with 14 bases between. Per germline, CDR1 SGHNT and CDR2 YYREEE (reference sequence). CDR3 length: 17 amino acids. Here the CDR3 DNA reads TGTGCCAGCAGCTTGGAGGGGGGTCCTCCTAGCACAGATACGCAGTATTTT. Its translation: CASSLEGGPPSTDTQYF.

The chain is built from TRBV28 and TRBJ2-6; D unresolved. Deletions cut 2 bases from V and 0 bases from J, with 2 bases between. This CDR3 has 14 amino acids. From germline, CDR1 is MDHEN and CDR2 SYDVKM. The CDR3 protein is CASSLISGANVLTF. DNA for the CDR3: TGTGCCAGCAGTTTAATCTCTGGGGCCAACGTCCTGACTTTC. Complete variable domain (other parts from reference TRBV28 and TRBJ2-6): DVKVTQSSRYLVKRTGEKVFLECVQDMDHENMFWYRQDPGLGLRLIYFSYDVKMKEKGDIPEGYSVSREKKERFSLILESASTNQTSMYLCASSLISGANVLTFGAGSRLTVL.

The sample holds a few counts of this clonotype. This chain joins TRBV7-9 and TRBJ2-3, with 7 nucleotides matching TRBD1. V gave up 5 bases and J gave up 1 base; unmatched junction bases: 9. The CDR3 sequence is 16 residues long. Germline assignment: CDR1 SEHNR and CDR2 FQNEAQ (reference sequence). As DNA, the CDR3 is TGTGCCAGCAGCCCGAAGGGACAGATGGGCACAGATACGCAGTATTTT. This translates into CASSPKGQMGTDTQYF.

This chain connects TRBV20-1 to TRBJ2-1; 7 bases map to TRBD2. Germline loops: CDR1 DFQATT, CDR2 SNEGSKA (reference sequence). V lost 7 bases, J lost 3 bases, and 12 bases stayed unmatched. The CDR3 totals 15 residues. The CDR3 sequence: CSGLRDYGGYNEQFF. DNA for the CDR3: TGCAGTGGACTCCGGGACTATGGGGGCTACAATGAGCAGTTCTTC.

This sequence joins TRBV5-1 and TRBJ2-7; possible D gene TRBD2, 5 bases. The CDR3 is 14 residues long. Germline CDR1 and CDR2: SGHRS and YFSETQ. Between the trimmed V and J ends, which lost 0 bases and 6 bases, there was a span of 13 bases. In DNA form, the CDR3 reads TGCGCCAGCAGCTTGGCCGGGGTCCGAGCCGAGCAGTACTTC. Its translation: CASSLAGVRAEQYF.

The chain links TRBV28 to TRBJ1-5, with D unclear. V lost 3 bases to trimming and J lost 1 base, with 10 bases between them. There are 15 residues in the CDR3. Looked up from germline, CDR1 is MDHEN and CDR2 is SYDVKM. CDR3 protein: CASSFYRGSNQPQHF. The DNA of the CDR3 is TGTGCCAGCAGTTTTTATCGGGGAAGCAATCAGCCCCAGCATTTT.

The genes are TRBV18 and TRBJ2-2; D ambiguous. Germline CDR1 and CDR2: KGHSH and LQKENI. Between the trimmed V and J ends, which lost 3 bases and 1 base, there was a span of 6 bases. The CDR3 length is 14 residues. CDR3 bases: TGTGCCAGCTCACCGGCCGTGAACACCGGGGAGCTGTTTTTT. Translating it yields CASSPAVNTGELFF.

In this sample, this clonotype turned up a few times. The chain combines TRBV4-2 with TRBJ2-7; maybe TRBD1 (6 bases). Trimming left V 2 bases short and J 5 bases short, with 16 bases between. CDR3 length: 15 amino acids. The germline CDR1 and CDR2 sequences are LGHNA and YNFKEQ. As DNA, the CDR3 is TGTGCCAGCAGCCAACAGGGGAAGCCGCTCGACGAGCAGTACTTC. It is translated as CASSQQGKPLDEQYF.

This chain connects TRBV6-7 to TRBJ2-1; 11 bases align to TRBD2. TRBV6-7 is an ORF, with its function uncertain. V was clipped by 7 bases and J by 5 bases; unmatched bases: 19. This CDR3 contains 19 residues. The DNA for the CDR3 is TGTGCCAGCATCCTACCCCGGGCTAGCGGGAGGACGCCGGACAATGAGCAGTTCTTC. It translates to CASILPRASGRTPDNEQFF.

The sample holds a few counts of this clonotype. V and J are TRBV7-9 and TRBJ1-2, with D unresolved. V was pared by 2 bases and J by 0 bases, with 7 bases between. The CDR3 is made up of 14 amino acids. Germline CDR1 reads SEHNR; CDR2 reads FQNEAQ (reference sequence). The CDR3 sequence: CASSLQRTNYGYTF. CDR3 sequence (DNA): TGTGCCAGCAGCTTACAGCGAACTAACTATGGCTACACCTTC.

This clonotype was detected only a few times. V usage is TRBV9 and J usage is TRBJ2-7; TRBD1 matches at 7 bases. Germline CDR1 reads SGDLS; CDR2 reads YYNGEE. The CDR3 loop spans 14 amino acids. Losses at the gene ends were 2 bases for V and 2 bases for J; bases not matched to a gene: 4. The CDR3 here is CASSVGQLAYEQYF. CDR3 DNA: TGTGCCAGCAGCGTGGGACAGCTAGCCTACGAGCAGTACTTC.

The V and J genes are TRBV3-1 and TRBJ1-6; D is perhaps TRBD1 (6 bases). This CDR3 contains 17 residues. Germline V CDR1 and CDR2: LGHDT, YNNKEL (reference sequence). V lost 1 base to trimming and J lost 2 bases, with 12 bases between them. The CDR3 DNA follows: TGTGCCAGCAGCCAAGGCGGGCAGGGGACCTATAATTCACCCCTCCACTTT. Protein sequence: CASSQGGQGTYNSPLHF.

This clonotype has just a few counts. The genes are TRBV5-1 and TRBJ2-3; 7 bases agree with TRBD2. V lost 7 bases, J lost 1 base, and 6 bases stayed unmatched. Per germline, CDR1 SGHRS and CDR2 YFSETQ. The CDR3 is 14 amino acids. The chain's CDR3 is CASGRGFGTDTQYF. As DNA, the CDR3 is TGCGCCAGCGGGCGGGGGTTCGGCACAGATACGCAGTATTTT.

This clonotype has only a few counts. CDR3 sequence: CASNLDARYGYTF. CDR3 sequence (DNA): TGTGCCAGCAACCTTGACGCTCGCTATGGCTACACCTTC. The chain is built from TRBV6-1 and TRBJ1-2; D gene ambiguous. The germline V gene encodes CDR1 MNHNS and CDR2 SASEGT. The CDR3 loop spans 13 amino acids. Trimming shortened V by 7 bases and J by 4 bases, and 13 bases separated the two germline ends.

This clonotype came up many times. The genes are TRBV24-1 and TRBJ2-2; 9 bases map to TRBD1. Germline-derived CDR1 and CDR2 are KGHDR and SFDVKD. This CDR3 has 16 amino acids. The J segment lost 5 bases and the V segment lost 2 bases, leaving 5 bases of the junction unmatched. This CDR3 reads CATSDWGQGETGELFF. CDR3 DNA: TGTGCCACCAGTGATTGGGGACAGGGCGAGACCGGGGAGCTGTTTTTT.

The V gene is TRBV18, the J gene TRBJ2-5; D remains ambiguous. Germline CDR1 and CDR2: KGHSH and LQKENI. Trimming removed 0 bases at V and 6 bases at J, with 5 bases between. This CDR3 comprises 12 residues. This CDR3 is CASSPPDQTQYF. The CDR3 nucleotides are TGTGCCAGCTCACCACCGGACCAGACCCAGTACTTC.

This clonotype was seen at least ten times. This chain links TRBV5-1 with TRBJ1-1, with TRBD1 as a possible D gene (5 bases). Between the trimmed V and J ends, which lost 5 bases and 3 bases, there was a span of 14 bases. Germline CDR1 reads SGHRS; CDR2 reads YFSETQ. The CDR3 runs 14 residues. The chain's CDR3 is CASSLGRVHTEAFF. DNA for the CDR3: TGCGCCAGCAGTTTAGGCAGGGTCCACACTGAAGCTTTCTTT.

This clonotype was observed many times. The CDR3 is CAINTIGTVYF. The CDR3 nucleotides are TGTGCCATCAACACGATAGGGACGGTGTATTTT. The genes are TRBV7-2 and TRBJ2-3; the D call may be TRBD1 or TRBD2 (5 bases each). V was shortened by 10 bases and J by 14 bases, with 19 bases between the two germline ends. Per the germline V gene, CDR1 is SGHTA and CDR2 is FQGNSA. The CDR3 runs 11 residues.

This clonotype was observed a handful of times. The chain carries TRBV5-1 and TRBJ2-5; D remains unclear. In germline, CDR1 is SGHRS, CDR2 YFSETQ. The length of the CDR3 is 14 residues. Trimming removed 1 base at V and 5 bases at J, with 12 bases between. The CDR3 is CASSLSLASETQYF. The CDR3 DNA is TGCGCCAGCAGCTTGAGTTTGGCCTCGGAGACCCAGTACTTC.